This T cell receptor (beta chain) came from a study of T cell responses to AZD1222 COVID-19 vaccine. General study results and limits: Donors were largely white British and mainly female; clonal diversity was possibly underestimated.

Between the trimmed V and J ends, which lost 0 bases and 3 bases, there was a span of 12 bases. CDR1 is SGHKS and CDR2 is YYEKEE in the germline V gene (reference sequence). The CDR3 is 15 amino acids. TCRdb's table, derived via immunoSEQ multiplex PCR, lists solely in-frame clones and lacks some. The sample records 150,000 to 200,000 clones, 85% to 90% being singletons. With regard to this clone: What it binds is not known.

The chain links TRBV5-5 to TRBJ1-1; perhaps TRBD1 as D (5 bases). The receptor was isolated from an adult in good health. This sample comprised peripheral blood, obtained on day 0 of AZD1222 vaccination. CDR3 sequence reads: CASSLGGRSDTEAFF. In nucleotides, the CDR3 is TGTGCCAGCAGCTTGGGGGGACGGTCGGACACTGAAGCTTTCTTT.